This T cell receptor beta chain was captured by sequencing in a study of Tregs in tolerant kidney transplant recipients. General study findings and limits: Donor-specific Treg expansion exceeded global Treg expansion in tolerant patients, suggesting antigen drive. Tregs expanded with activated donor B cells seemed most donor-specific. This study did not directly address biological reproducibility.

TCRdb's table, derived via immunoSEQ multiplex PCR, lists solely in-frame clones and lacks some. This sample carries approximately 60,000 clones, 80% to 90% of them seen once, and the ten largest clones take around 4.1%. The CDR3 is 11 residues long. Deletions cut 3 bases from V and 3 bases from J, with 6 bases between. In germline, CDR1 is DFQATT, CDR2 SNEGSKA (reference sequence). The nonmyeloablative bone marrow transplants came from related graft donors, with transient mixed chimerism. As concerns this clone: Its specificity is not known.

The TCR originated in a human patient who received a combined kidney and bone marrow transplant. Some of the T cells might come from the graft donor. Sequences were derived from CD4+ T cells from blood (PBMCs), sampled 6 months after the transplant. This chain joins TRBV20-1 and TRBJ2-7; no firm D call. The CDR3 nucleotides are TGCAGTGCTAGTCAAAACTACGAGCAGTACTTC. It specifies CSASQNYEQYF.